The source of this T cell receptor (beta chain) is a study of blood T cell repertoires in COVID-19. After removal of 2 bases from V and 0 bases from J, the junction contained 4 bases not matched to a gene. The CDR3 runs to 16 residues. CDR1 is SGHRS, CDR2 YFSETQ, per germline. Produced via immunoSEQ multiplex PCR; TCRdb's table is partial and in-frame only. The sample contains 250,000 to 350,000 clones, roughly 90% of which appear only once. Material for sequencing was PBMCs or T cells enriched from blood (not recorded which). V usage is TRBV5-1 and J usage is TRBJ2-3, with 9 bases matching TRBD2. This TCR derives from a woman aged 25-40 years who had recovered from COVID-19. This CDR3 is CASSLRLAGSTDTQYF. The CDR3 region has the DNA TGCGCCAGCAGCTTAAGGCTAGCGGGGAGCACAGATACGCAGTATTTT.